This T cell receptor (beta chain) was sequenced in a study of Tregs in tolerant kidney transplant recipients. Trimming cost V 0 bases and J 7 bases; bases outside gene matches: 9. The germline CDR1 and CDR2 sequences are SGHVS and FQNEAQ. The CDR3 is made up of 17 amino acids. A remark on this clone: Its antigen is unknown.

Study-wide findings and caveats: Validation in larger populations is needed because few patients were studied.

Unstimulated Tregs (CD4+CD25+CD127-) and CD4+CD25- non-Tregs were sorted from PBMCs. Assay used: immunoSEQ multiplex PCR; TCRdb lists only in-frame clones, some missing. Among about 240,000 clones listed, about 80% were seen once. Sequencing input: CD4+ T cells from blood. The origin of this receptor is a human donor in good health. The chain recombines TRBV7-8 with TRBJ2-1; 10 bases align to TRBD2. The CDR3 spells CASSLARLAGLGNEQFF. The DNA for the CDR3 is TGTGCCAGCAGCTTAGCCCGACTAGCGGGCCTAGGAAATGAGCAGTTCTTC.